Shown below are 18 T cell receptor beta chains from a single sample sequenced in a study of T cells in Graves' hyperthyroidism and ophthalmopathy. Amplification of TCR beta CDR3 regions was performed using RNA transcripts as template. During a first-round RT-PCR of the TCR CDR3, the HTBI primer set was used. TCRdb itself ran the multiplex PCR reads through MiXCR, one entry per CDR3 protein. The sample has some 700,000 distinct CDR3 sequences, roughly 17% seen once. The specimen sequenced was blood. These receptors were obtained from a man between 45 and 60 years old with Graves' hyperthyroidism.

There are a few counts of this clonotype. The V call is TRBV29-1, the J call TRBJ2-1, with TRBD2 identical over 13 bases. V gave up 4 bases and J gave up 2 bases; unmatched junction bases: 5. From germline, CDR1 is SQVTM and CDR2 ANQGSEA. This CDR3 has 16 amino acids. Here the CDR3 DNA reads TGCAGCGTTGCCGGACTAGCGGGAGTCGCCTACAATGAGCAGTTCTTC. It encodes CSVAGLAGVAYNEQFF.

For this clonotype: A much larger clone lies one base from this, so it may be a read error. It is likely a read error, because the conserved phenylalanine at the end of the CDR3 is missing. The rearrangement joins TRBV14 to TRBJ2-3, with D perhaps TRBD1 (5 bases). Germline V gives CDR1 SGHDN, CDR2 FVKESK. CDR3 length: 15 amino acids. Trimming shortened V by 5 bases and J by 2 bases, and 14 bases separated the two germline ends. The DNA for the CDR3 is TGTGCCAGCAGCGAAGGGGTTTACTACACAGATACGCAGTATTCT. It encodes CASSEGVYYTDTQYS.

This clonotype was seen many times. This rearrangement joins TRBV10-3 to TRBJ2-1, with TRBD1 matching 9 bases. The CDR3 is 16 amino acids. CDR1 and CDR2 (germline): ENHRY, SYGVKD. J gave up 1 base and V 7 bases, and 8 bases lay outside the gene matches. CDR3 sequence reads: CAITTGTGRSYNEQFF. As DNA, the CDR3 is TGTGCCATCACTACCGGGACAGGGAGATCCTACAATGAGCAGTTCTTC.

This chain connects TRBV27 to TRBJ2-6; no reliable D call. Germline CDR1 reads MNHEY; CDR2 reads SMNVEV (reference sequence). The CDR3 spans 10 residues. Trimming shortened V by 6 bases and J by 11 bases, and 5 bases separated the two germline ends. This CDR3 reads CASSPDVLTF. In nucleotides, the CDR3 is TGTGCCAGCAGCCCCGACGTCCTGACTTTC.

This clonotype was found a few times. The V gene is TRBV27, the J gene TRBJ2-7, with TRBD2 matching over 13 bases. In germline, CDR1 is MNHEY, CDR2 SMNVEV (reference sequence). V lost 4 bases and J lost 6; bases outside the gene matches: 9. This CDR3 comprises 16 residues. The CDR3 nucleotides are TGTGCCAGCAGTTCCCTTGGACTAGCGGGAGTGGTCGAGCAGTACTTC. Protein sequence: CASSSLGLAGVVEQYF.

This clonotype was counted a few times. The CDR3 region is CAWSPGQGRPSRHF. The CDR3 bases are TGTGCCTGGAGCCCGGGACAGGGCCGCCCGAGTCGCCACTTT. The genes are TRBV30 and TRBJ1-6, with TRBD1 matching 9 bases. The V segment lost 3 bases and the J segment 18 bases; nucleotides outside the gene matches: 15. This CDR3 comprises 14 residues. Per germline, CDR1 GTSNPN and CDR2 SVGIG (reference sequence).

This clonotype turned up a few times. The chain uses TRBV20-1 and TRBJ2-1; D ambiguous. Germline V gene data show CDR1 as DFQATT and CDR2 as SNEGSKA (reference sequence). V shed 0 bases and J shed 8 bases, with 5 bases lying between them. The CDR3 covers 11 residues. In DNA, the CDR3 is TGCAGTGCTAGAGATACGTATGAGCAGTTCTTC. It yields the protein CSARDTYEQFF.

About this clonotype itself: A read error may account for a junction end that differs from germline. The gene calls are TRBV7-7 and TRBJ2-2; tentative D call: TRBD1 (5 bases). Germline assignment: CDR1 SSHAT and CDR2 FNYEAQ (reference sequence). The CDR3 spans 14 residues. This CDR3 reads CASRVEHLTGELFF. The CDR3 DNA reads as TGTGCTAGCAGGGTGGAACACCTCACCGGGGAGCTGTTTTTT.

Note on this clonotype: This could be a read error, since a much larger clone is one nucleotide away. CDR3 loop: CASSGRDRGYTGELFF. The CDR3 nucleotides are TGTGCCAGCAGTGGCCGGGACAGGGGGTACACCGGGGAGCTGTTTTTT. The gene calls are TRBV12-3 or TRBV12-4 and TRBJ2-2; TRBD1 agrees at 11 bases. CDR3 length equals 16 residues. Losses at the gene ends were 5 bases for V and 3 bases for J; bases not matched to a gene: 5.

The gene calls are TRBV19 and TRBJ1-5, with D tentatively TRBD1 (5 bases). V was shortened by 8 bases and J by 0 bases, with 11 bases between the two germline ends. Germline values: CDR1 LNHDA, CDR2 SQIVND (reference sequence). The length of the CDR3 is 14 residues. The CDR3 is CASWGKISNQPQHF. The CDR3 bases are TGTGCCAGTTGGGGCAAGATTAGCAATCAGCCCCAGCATTTT.

This sequence joins TRBV28 and TRBJ1-2, with D possibly TRBD1 on 6 matching bases. This CDR3 has 11 residues. CDR1 MDHEN and CDR2 SYDVKM come from the germline V gene. V was trimmed by 1 base and J by 11 bases, leaving 8 bases between them. CDR3 protein: CASSLSTGYTF. The DNA of the CDR3 is TGTGCCAGCAGTTTATCGACAGGTTACACCTTC.

Many counts were recorded for this clonotype. V usage is TRBV28 and J usage is TRBJ2-3; 7 bases agree with TRBD2. From germline, CDR1 is MDHEN and CDR2 SYDVKM. Trimming took 7 bases from V and 10 from J; bases not matched to a gene: 8. The CDR3 extends over 12 amino acids. Here the CDR3 DNA reads TGTGCCAGCACTACTAGCGTCTCCGCGCAGTATTTT. It specifies CASTTSVSAQYF.

This clonotype has a count of ten or more. The chain combines TRBV6-1 with TRBJ2-7; 8 positions match TRBD1. The germline gives CDR1 MNHNS, CDR2 SASEGT. V trimming: 6 bases; J trimming: 2 bases; junction bases outside the gene matches: 3. This CDR3 is 13 amino acids long. CDR3 loop: CASRPGQAYEQYF. The CDR3 DNA reads as TGTGCCAGCAGACCGGGACAGGCCTACGAGCAGTACTTC.

This clonotype occurred many times. The chain links TRBV30 to TRBJ2-5; D ambiguous. CDR1 and CDR2 (germline): GTSNPN, SVGIG (reference sequence). The CDR3 sequence is 12 residues long. Trimming left V 2 bases short and J 7 bases short, with 11 bases between. This CDR3 is CAWSMGLSTQYF. CDR3 sequence (DNA): TGTGCCTGGAGTATGGGATTATCGACCCAGTACTTC.

In the case of this clonotype: A much larger clone sits a single nucleotide away, making a read error possible. The CDR3 loop is CASSLVPSGYKEQFF. CDR3 nucleotide sequence: TGTGCCAGCAGCTTAGTCCCTAGCGGCTACAAGGAGCAGTTCTTC. The rearrangement joins TRBV7-9 to TRBJ2-1; 7 bases are shared with TRBD2. The CDR3 covers 15 residues. Germline values: CDR1 SEHNR, CDR2 FQNEAQ (reference sequence).

This clonotype was seen repeatedly, ten times or more. The chain recombines TRBV6-1 with TRBJ2-7, with 11 bases lining up with TRBD2. The CDR3 sequence is 17 residues long. Germline CDR1 reads MNHNS; CDR2 reads SASEGT. Trimming at V came to 7 bases and at J to 3 bases, leaving 14 bases not matched to a gene. CDR3: CASIWGLTSGSFYEQYF. The CDR3 DNA reads as TGTGCCAGCATTTGGGGGTTAACTAGCGGGAGTTTCTACGAGCAGTACTTC.

Many counts were recorded for this clonotype. The chain has TRBV28 and TRBJ2-3; 9 positions agree with TRBD1. V was clipped by 4 bases and J by 6 bases; unmatched bases: 8. Germline CDR1 MDHEN, CDR2 SYDVKM. The length of the CDR3 is 15 residues. The CDR3, as DNA: TGTGCCAGCAGTTCAACCGGGACAGGGTCTGATACGCAGTATTTT. Translated: CASSSTGTGSDTQYF.

The chain employs TRBV10-3 and TRBJ2-3; D gene unclear. V lost 3 bases and J 0 bases, leaving 10 bases between the germline ends. There are 15 residues in the CDR3. The germline gives CDR1 ENHRY, CDR2 SYGVKD. The CDR3, as DNA: TGTGCCATCAGTGAAGGCAGTCCTAGCACAGATACGCAGTATTTT. Translating it yields CAISEGSPSTDTQYF.